This TCR beta chain was recovered during a study of beta chain features in type 1 diabetes. The overall study: What patients shared with healthy donors was a similar profile of age, gender and cell yields.

Points from the study as a whole: High TCR expression in some cells could lead to their over-representation in cDNA sequencing.

Notes on this clone: What it binds is not known.

Investigators reverse transcribed all isolated RNA, so they sequenced expressed TCRB transcripts. The data were produced by immunoSEQ multiplex PCR, yet TCRdb's version contains in-frame clones alone and is incomplete. The sample includes 130,000 to 150,000 clones, 48% of them seen just once. Purity of each sorted population was above 98%. The sequenced sample was Tregs from blood. The clonotype originates from a man aged 18 to 30 in good health.

CDR3 region: CASRGLSGNTIYF. The CDR3 coding sequence is TGTGCCAGTAGGGGACTCTCTGGAAACACCATATATTTT. The gene calls are TRBV19 and TRBJ1-3, with TRBD1 as a possible D gene (5 bases). CDR1 is LNHDA, CDR2 SQIVND, per germline (reference sequence). The V end lost 6 bases, the J end lost 0 bases, and 6 bases lay between the germline ends. The CDR3 length is 13 residues.